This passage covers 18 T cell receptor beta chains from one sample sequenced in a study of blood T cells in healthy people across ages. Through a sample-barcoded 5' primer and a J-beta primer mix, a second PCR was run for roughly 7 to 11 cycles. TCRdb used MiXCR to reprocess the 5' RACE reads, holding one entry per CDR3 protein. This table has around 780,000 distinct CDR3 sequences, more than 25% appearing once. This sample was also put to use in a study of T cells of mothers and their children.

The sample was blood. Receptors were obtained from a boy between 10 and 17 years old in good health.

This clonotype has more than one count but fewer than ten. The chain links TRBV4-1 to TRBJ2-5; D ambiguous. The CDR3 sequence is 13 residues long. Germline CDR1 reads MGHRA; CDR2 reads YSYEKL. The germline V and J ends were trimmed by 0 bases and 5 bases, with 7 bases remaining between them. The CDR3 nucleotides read TGCGCCAGCAGCCAAGATCGCATGGAGACCCAGTACTTC. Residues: CASSQDRMETQYF.

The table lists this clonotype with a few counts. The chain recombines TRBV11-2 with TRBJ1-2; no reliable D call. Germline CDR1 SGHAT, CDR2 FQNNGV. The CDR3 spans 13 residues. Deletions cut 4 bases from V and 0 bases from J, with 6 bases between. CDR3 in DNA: TGTGCCAGCAGCTCCCTTACTAACTATGGCTACACCTTC. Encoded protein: CASSSLTNYGYTF.

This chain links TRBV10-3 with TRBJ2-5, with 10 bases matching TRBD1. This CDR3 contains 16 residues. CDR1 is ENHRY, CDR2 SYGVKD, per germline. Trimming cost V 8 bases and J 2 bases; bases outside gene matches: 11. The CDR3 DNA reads TGTGCCATCGCGCCGAACCCGGGACAGGGGCAAGAGACCCAGTACTTC. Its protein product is CAIAPNPGQGQETQYF.

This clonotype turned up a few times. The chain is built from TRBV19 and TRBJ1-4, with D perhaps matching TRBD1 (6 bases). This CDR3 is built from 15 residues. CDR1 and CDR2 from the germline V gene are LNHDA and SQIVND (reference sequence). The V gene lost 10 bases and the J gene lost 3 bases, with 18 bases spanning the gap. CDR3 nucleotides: TGTGCCACTCTCAATCGGACAGCTGCTAATGAAAAACTGTTTTTT. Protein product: CATLNRTAANEKLFF.

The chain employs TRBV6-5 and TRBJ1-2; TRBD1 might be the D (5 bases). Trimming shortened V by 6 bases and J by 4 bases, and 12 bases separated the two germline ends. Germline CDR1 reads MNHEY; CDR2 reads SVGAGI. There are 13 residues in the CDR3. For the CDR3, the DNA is TGTGCCAGCAGGCCGCAGGGACCCTATGGCTACACCTTC. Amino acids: CASRPQGPYGYTF.

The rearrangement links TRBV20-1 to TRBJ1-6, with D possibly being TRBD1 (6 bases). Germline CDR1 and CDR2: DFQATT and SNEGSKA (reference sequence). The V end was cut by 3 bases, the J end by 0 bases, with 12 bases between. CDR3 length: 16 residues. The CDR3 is CSARTGQSSYNSPLHF. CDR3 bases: TGCAGTGCTAGGACAGGTCAGAGCTCCTATAATTCACCCCTCCACTTT.

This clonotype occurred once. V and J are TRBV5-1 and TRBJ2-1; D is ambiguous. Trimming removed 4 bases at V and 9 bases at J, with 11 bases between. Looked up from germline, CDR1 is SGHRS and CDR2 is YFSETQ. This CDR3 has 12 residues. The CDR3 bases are TGCGCCAGCAGCCCCTACAGAGGTGAGCAGTTCTTC. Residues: CASSPYRGEQFF.

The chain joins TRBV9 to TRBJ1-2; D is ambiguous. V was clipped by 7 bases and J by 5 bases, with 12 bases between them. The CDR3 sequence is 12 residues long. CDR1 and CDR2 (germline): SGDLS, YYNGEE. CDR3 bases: TGTGCCAGCCCCCTGGCAGAATATGGCTACACCTTC. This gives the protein CASPLAEYGYTF.

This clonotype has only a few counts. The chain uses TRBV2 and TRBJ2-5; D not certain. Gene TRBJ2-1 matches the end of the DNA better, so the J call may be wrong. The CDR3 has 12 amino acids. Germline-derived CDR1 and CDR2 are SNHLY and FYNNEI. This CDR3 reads CASSAPRDEQFF. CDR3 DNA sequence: TGTGCCAGCAGTGCCCCGCGAGATGAGCAGTTCTTC.

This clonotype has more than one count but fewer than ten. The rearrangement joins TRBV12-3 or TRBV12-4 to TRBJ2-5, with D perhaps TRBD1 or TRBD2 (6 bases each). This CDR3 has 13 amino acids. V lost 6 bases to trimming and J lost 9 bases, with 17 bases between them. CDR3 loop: CASSKQGGEAQYF. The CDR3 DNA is TGTGCCAGCAGCAAACAGGGTGGGGAGGCCCAGTACTTC.

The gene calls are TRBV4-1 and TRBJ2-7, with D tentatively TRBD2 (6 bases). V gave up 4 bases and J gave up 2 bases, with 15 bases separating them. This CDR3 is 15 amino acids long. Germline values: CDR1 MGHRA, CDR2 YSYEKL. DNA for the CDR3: TGCGCCAGCAGCCCCACGGACGGGGAGGCCTACGAGCAGTACTTC. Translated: CASSPTDGEAYEQYF.

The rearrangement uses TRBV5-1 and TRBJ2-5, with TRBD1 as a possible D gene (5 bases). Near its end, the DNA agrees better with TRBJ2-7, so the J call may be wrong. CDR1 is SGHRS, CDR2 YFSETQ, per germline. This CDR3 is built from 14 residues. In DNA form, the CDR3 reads TGCGCCAGCAGCTTACGACAGCTCTCCTACGAGCAGTACTTC. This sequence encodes CASSLRQLSYEQYF.

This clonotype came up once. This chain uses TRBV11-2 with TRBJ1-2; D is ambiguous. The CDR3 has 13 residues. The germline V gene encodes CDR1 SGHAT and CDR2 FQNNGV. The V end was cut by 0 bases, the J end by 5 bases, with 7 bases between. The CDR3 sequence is CASSLDVVYGYTF. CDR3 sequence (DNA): TGTGCCAGCAGCTTAGATGTGGTATATGGCTACACCTTC.

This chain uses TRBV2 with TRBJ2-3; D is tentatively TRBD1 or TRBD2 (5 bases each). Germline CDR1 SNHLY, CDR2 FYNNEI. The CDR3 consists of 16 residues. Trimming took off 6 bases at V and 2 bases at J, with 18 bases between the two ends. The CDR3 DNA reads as TGTGCCAGCAGGACGGGGCTAGTTAGTTTCACAGATACGCAGTATTTT. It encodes CASRTGLVSFTDTQYF. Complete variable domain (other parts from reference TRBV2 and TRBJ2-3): EPEVTQTPSHQVTQMGQEVILRCVPISNHLYFYWYRQILGQKVEFLVSFYNNEISEKSEIFDDQFSVERPDGSNFTLKIRSTKLEDSAMYFCASRTGLVSFTDTQYFGPGTRLTVL.

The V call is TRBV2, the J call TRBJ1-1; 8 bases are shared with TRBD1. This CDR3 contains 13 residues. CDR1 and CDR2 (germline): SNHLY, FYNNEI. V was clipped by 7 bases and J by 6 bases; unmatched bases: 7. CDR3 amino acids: CASTPDRAPEAFF. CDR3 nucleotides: TGTGCCAGCACCCCGGACAGGGCTCCTGAAGCTTTCTTT.

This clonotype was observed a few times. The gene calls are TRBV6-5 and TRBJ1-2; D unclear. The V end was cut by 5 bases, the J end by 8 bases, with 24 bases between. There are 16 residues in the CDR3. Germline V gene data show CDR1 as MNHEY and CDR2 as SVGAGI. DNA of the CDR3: TGTGCCAGCAGTCCTCGGCGGTCCGGTCGCGGCAAGGGCTACACCTTC. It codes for CASSPRRSGRGKGYTF.

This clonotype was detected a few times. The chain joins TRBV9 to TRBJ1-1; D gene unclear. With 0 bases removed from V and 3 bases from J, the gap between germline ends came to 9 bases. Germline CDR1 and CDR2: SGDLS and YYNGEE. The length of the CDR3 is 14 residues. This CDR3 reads CASSVGADDTEAFF. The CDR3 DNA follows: TGTGCCAGCAGCGTAGGGGCAGATGACACTGAAGCTTTCTTT. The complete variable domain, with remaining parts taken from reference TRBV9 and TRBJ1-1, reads DSGVTQTPKHLITATGQRVTLRCSPRSGDLSVYWYQQSLDQGLQFLIQYYNGEERAKGNILERFSAQQFPDLHSELNLSSLELGDSALYFCASSVGADDTEAFFGQGTRLTVV.

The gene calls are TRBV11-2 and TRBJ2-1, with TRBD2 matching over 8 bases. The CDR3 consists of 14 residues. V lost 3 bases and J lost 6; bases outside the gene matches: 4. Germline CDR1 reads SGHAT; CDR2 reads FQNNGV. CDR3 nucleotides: TGTGCCAGCAGCTTTAATAGCGGGGCCAATGAGCAGTTCTTC. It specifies CASSFNSGANEQFF.